Sequencing of this T cell receptor (beta chain) was carried out in a study of vaccination effects on CD4 cells after COVID-19. About the study: After the second dose, samples were taken at median day 72.

Note on this clone: No antigen is known for it.

The CDR3 length is 12 residues. Trimming took off 10 bases at V and 2 bases at J, with 11 bases between the two ends. Germline loops: CDR1 LNHDA, CDR2 SQIVND (reference sequence). Prior to sequencing, the ViraFEST assay stimulated PBMC with viral peptide pools, which expanded the antigen-specific CD4+ T cells. Subsequent to 10 days of culture, CD4+ T cells were isolated. The participants, recipients of two vaccine doses, got either BNT162b2 or mRNA-1273. Using immunoSEQ multiplex PCR, the repertoire was profiled, and TCRdb retains in-frame clones only, with some absent. This table holds nearly 30,000 clones, roughly 76% found once.

This clonotype originated in a human donor who received a COVID-19 vaccine. Some clones in this sample may be carry-over from other donors' samples. The sample consisted of CD4+ T cells from PBMCs cultured with SARS-CoV-2 spike peptides, taken after COVID-19 vaccination. The chain is built from TRBV19 and TRBJ1-2, with D unclear. As DNA, the CDR3 is TGTGCCACCCGAGGAGGGAACTATGGCTACACCTTC. Its translation: CATRGGNYGYTF.